This TCR beta chain originates from a study of T cells after posttransplantation cyclophosphamide. The study, taken as a whole, reports: Later blood repertoires were often dominated by clones from the donor CD8+ memory compartment. Tissue-infiltrating T cells from skin or gut overlapped little with blood T cells.

Notes on this clone: Its matching antigen is unknown.

CDR3 length: 14 residues. Germline V lookup: CDR1 GTSNPN, CDR2 SVGIG (reference sequence). V shed 4 bases, J shed 3 bases, and the junction held 3 bases outside the gene matches. Control samples came 1 year after myeloablative marrow transplants with methotrexate plus calcineurin inhibitor. Profiling relied on immunoSEQ multiplex PCR, and the TCRdb table lists in-frame clones only, not all of them. The sample includes about 21,000 clones, about 86% seen only once; the top ten take more than 2%. The V and J genes are TRBV30 and TRBJ2-2; 9 bases agree with TRBD2. The receptor was derived from a female patient younger than 45 who received an allogeneic stem cell transplant from an unrelated donor, was CMV-positive, and had acute and chronic GVHD. The graft donor may account for some of the T cells. This sample comprised PBMCs, obtained approximately 360 days after allogeneic stem cell transplant with calcineurin inhibitor and methotrexate. Here the CDR3 reads CAWTSGTHTGELFF. DNA for the CDR3: TGTGCCTGGACTAGCGGGACCCACACCGGGGAGCTGTTTTTT.